This T cell receptor beta chain was profiled in a study of T cell changes during pregnancy in multiple sclerosis. Repertoires were generated with immunoSEQ multiplex PCR, while TCRdb's copy carries only in-frame clones and drops some. Of about 40,000 clones listed, roughly 93% were seen once; the top ten hold around 0.78%. The CDR3 contains 14 residues. CDR1 is SGHRS and CDR2 is YFSETQ in the germline V gene. The sample was CD4+ T cells from peripheral blood mononuclear cells, taken before pregnancy. The receptor comes from a female donor with multiple sclerosis, enrolled in a pregnancy study. The chain joins TRBV5-1 to TRBJ2-5, with D tentatively TRBD1 (6 bases). Near its end, the DNA agrees better with TRBJ2-7, so the J call may be wrong. The CDR3 loop is CASSPRTDPYEQYF. CDR3 bases: TGCGCCAGCAGCCCTCGGACAGACCCCTACGAGCAGTACTTC.